The rows below give T cell receptor beta chains drawn from one sample of a study of technical replicates of blood from a handful of donors. Clones were sequenced by immunoSEQ multiplex PCR, and TCRdb holds only the in-frame ones, with some missing. Of about 80,000 clones listed, 95% to 99% were seen once; the top ten hold approximately 0.21%. Sequences were obtained from T cells isolated from PBMCs. Receptor source: a human donor in good health. Both conserved end residues are part of each CDR3. A D gene is named only where the DNA matches it firmly. A row's size may be missing; if present it is once, few, many or a size class.

TGCGCCACCCTCGCAGATACGCAGTATTTT | CATLADTQYF | NA | TRBJ2-3 | once | TRBV25-1
TGTGCCAGCAGCCAAAGAGGGGCAGGGGTGAGCACAGATACGCAGTATTTT | CASSQRGAGVSTDTQYF | NA | TRBJ2-3 | NA | TRBV9
TGTGCCAGCAGTGAAGCGCGAATTGTGGGCTACACCTTC | CASSEARIVGYTF | NA | TRBJ1-2 | NA | TRBV2
TGCGCCAGCAGTCAACTCCAGGGGGGAAACACCATATATTTT | CASSQLQGGNTIYF | NA | TRBJ1-3 | NA | TRBV23-1
TGTGCCAGCAGCTTAGGCCGCGGTCCCACCCATGAGCAGTTCTTC | CASSLGRGPTHEQFF | NA | TRBJ2-1 | NA | TRBV13
TGTGCCAGCAGTTACTCCGGGACAGCTTTTTATGGCTACACCTTC | CASSYSGTAFYGYTF | TRBD1 | TRBJ1-2 | NA | TRBV6-5
TGTGCCAGCAGTTCACTCCACAGGGAAGTCCAAGAGACCCAGTACTTC | CASSSLHREVQETQYF | NA | TRBJ2-5 | NA | TRBV6-5
TGTGCCAGCAGGGGGGGAGGGTGGACTAATGAAAAACTGTTTTTT | CASRGGGWTNEKLFF | NA | TRBJ1-4 | NA | TRBV6-5
TGTGCCAGTAGTATACAGGGGGGCAATCAGCCCCAGCATTTT | CASSIQGGNQPQHF | TRBD1 | TRBJ1-5 | NA | TRBV19
TGTGCCAGCAGTCAGGGGACTAGCGGGAGAGGTGAGCAGTTCTTC | CASSQGTSGRGEQFF | TRBD2 | TRBJ2-1 | NA | TRBV27
TGCGCCAGCACAGTGCAGGGGAATCAGCCCCAGCATTTT | CASTVQGNQPQHF | NA | TRBJ1-5 | NA | TRBV10-2
TGTGCCAGCAGTGTCCTAGCGGGAGGGCCGGCGTACGATGAGCAGTTCTTC | CASSVLAGGPAYDEQFF | TRBD2 | TRBJ2-1 | once | TRBV25-1
TGTGCCAGCAGCGCCCAGGGAGAGCAGTACTTC | CASSAQGEQYF | NA | TRBJ2-7 | NA | TRBV9
TGTGCCTGGAGTGTTTCAACTGAAGCTTTCTTT | CAWSVSTEAFF | NA | TRBJ1-1 | NA | TRBV30
TGTGCCAGCAGGTGGAGGGGTGAGCAGTTCTTC | CASRWRGEQFF | NA | TRBJ2-1 | NA | TRBV5-8
TGTGCCAGCAGCTTCGAGCACCGGGACAACGAAGCTTTCTTT | CASSFEHRDNEAFF | NA | TRBJ1-1 | NA | TRBV11-3
TGTGCCAGCTCATTACCCGAGCGGGAATTTAATGAGCAGTTCTTC | CASSLPEREFNEQFF | TRBD2 | TRBJ2-1 | NA | TRBV18